This T cell receptor (beta chain) was identified in a study of blood T cell repertoires in COVID-19. Study processing details: Using reference gene primer amplification, nucleated cell counts were estimated. Data came from immunoSEQ multiplex PCR; TCRdb stores just in-frame clones and leaves some out. V, J and clone size are those of that table, while D and trimming were read from the DNA. The sample gives over 200,000 clones, about 90% of which show up once; roughly 3.3% is in the top ten. Living in about two dozen US areas, the participants were between about 18 and 95 years of age. Germline V gene lookup returns CDR1 LGHDT and CDR2 YNNKEL (reference sequence). V lost 5 bases, J lost 4 bases, and 12 bases stayed unmatched. The CDR3 covers 19 residues.

The chain couples TRBV3-1 (or the pseudogene TRBV3-2) to TRBJ2-3; 16 bases match TRBD2. The origin of this receptor is a woman aged 50 to 60 in a cohort exposed to, infected with or recovered from COVID-19 (not recorded which). Sequenced: PBMCs or T cells enriched from blood (not recorded which). In nucleotides, the CDR3 is TGTGCCAGCAGCTATGATCCGGGACTAGCGGGGGGGGGCGCAGATACGCAGTATTTT. It is translated as CASSYDPGLAGGGADTQYF.